This TCR beta chain was retrieved from a study of blood T cell repertoires in COVID-19. Generated by immunoSEQ multiplex PCR, the TCRdb table keeps only in-frame clones and is missing some. The sample includes roughly 200,000 clones, 70% to 90% seen only once; the top ten take about 4.5%. The CDR3 has 14 residues. V was trimmed by 6 bases and J by 3 bases, leaving 9 bases between them. Germline V gene sequence: CDR1 PRHDT, CDR2 FYEKMQ (reference sequence). The chain is built from TRBV13 and TRBJ1-6, with D hard to call. This sequence was found in a woman in her twenties or thirties who had been exposed to COVID-19. Sequenced material: PBMCs or T cells enriched from blood (not recorded which). DNA for the CDR3: TGTGCCAGCAGGCGAAGTCTCTATAATTCACCCCTCCACTTT. This sequence encodes CASRRSLYNSPLHF. The variable domain in full, completed from reference TRBV13 and TRBJ1-6, reads AAGVIQSPRHLIKEKRETATLKCYPIPRHDTVYWYQQGPGQDPQFLISFYEKMQSDKGSIPDRFSAQQFSDYHSELNMSSLELGDSALYFCASRRSLYNSPLHFGNGTRLTVT.